This T cell receptor beta chain was captured by sequencing in a study of T-cell memory formation after mild COVID-19. For the study at large: Largely, TCR clusters stayed within a single donor. Study-level points and caveats: Clones that contracted from day 15 to 85 were balanced CD4/CD8, while later expanders leaned CD4+.

A 5'RACE reaction primed in the constant segment made cDNA libraries of TCR alpha and TCR beta, and these carried sample barcodes and UMIs. TCRdb passed the 5' RACE reads through MiXCR, listing each CDR3 protein once. Found here are around 390,000 distinct CDR3 sequences, about 17% of them singletons; the top ten hold approximately 21%. From germline, CDR1 is MNHEY and CDR2 SVGAGI. Deletions cut 1 base from V and 13 bases from J, with 13 bases between. This CDR3 is 12 amino acids long. Worth noting for this clonotype: What it binds is not known.

The J gene is TRBJ2-5, the V gene TRBV6-5; no definite D call. The TCR comes from a man aged 18 to 29 who had mild COVID-19 (a few samples of this study predate the infection). Cell type and time point are not known. Specimen: PBMCs or a T cell subset sorted from them (not recorded which). The CDR3 region is CASSYYTGNLYF. In nucleotides, the CDR3 is TGTGCCAGCAGTTACTATACGGGCAATCTGTACTTC.